The text below deals with one T cell receptor beta chain. The antigen is unknown. This sample stems from a study of cytomegalovirus exposure and HLA in healthy donors. Findings of the study overall: The likely explanation for a cluster of highly shared sequence variants was sequencing artifact. Most CMV-associated TCR beta chains were later found to appear HLA-restricted. About 87% or about 30% of the time was how often most TCR beta V segments were productive, according to an earlier analysis.

PCR involved 60 Vbeta and 13 Jbeta primers. Libraries were prepared by immunoSEQ multiplex PCR; TCRdb keeps only in-frame clonotypes and omits some of them. The table records 200,000 to 250,000 clones, about 80% of them present only once. The CDR3 is 17 residues long. The junction had 4 bases not matched to a gene; V was cut back by 2 bases and J by 1 base. Germline CDR1 SGHVS, CDR2 FQNEAQ. The chain combines TRBV7-8 with TRBJ2-1; the match to TRBD2 covers 11 bases. The sample taken for sequencing was PBMCs. The TCR sequence derives from a woman in her 40s in good health and CMV-seronegative. CDR3 in DNA: TGTGCCAGCAGCTTATTACTAGCGGGGGCATCCTACAATGAGCAGTTCTTC. Translating gives CASSLLLAGASYNEQFF.